The sequence of this T cell receptor beta chain was determined in a study of regulatory T cells in long-lasting Graves disease. Germline-derived CDR1 and CDR2 are DFQATT and SNEGSKA (reference sequence). Trimming stripped 5 bases from V and 2 bases from J, with 12 bases between. The CDR3 is 13 residues long. Arm-PCR of CDR3 regions and iRepertoire HTBI primers were the basis on which TCR beta libraries were built. TCRdb re-derived calls from the multiplex PCR reads in MiXCR, one entry per CDR3 protein. The sample carries about half a million distinct CDR3 sequences, roughly 23% recorded once. Time point described: persistent/refractory GD, antithyroid drugs over 5 years with positive TRAb. Construction of the TCR library relied on RNA isolated from PBMCs. This clonotype occurred a few times.

The clonotype was recovered from a female donor with Graves disease. The chain combines TRBV20-1 with TRBJ1-1, with unresolved D. Source: peripheral blood mononuclear cells (PBMCs), taken when the disease was refractory, from a patient treated with antithyroid drugs. The CDR3 here is CSAPSYHNTEAFF. CDR3 bases: TGCAGTGCTCCATCATACCATAACACTGAAGCTTTCTTT.